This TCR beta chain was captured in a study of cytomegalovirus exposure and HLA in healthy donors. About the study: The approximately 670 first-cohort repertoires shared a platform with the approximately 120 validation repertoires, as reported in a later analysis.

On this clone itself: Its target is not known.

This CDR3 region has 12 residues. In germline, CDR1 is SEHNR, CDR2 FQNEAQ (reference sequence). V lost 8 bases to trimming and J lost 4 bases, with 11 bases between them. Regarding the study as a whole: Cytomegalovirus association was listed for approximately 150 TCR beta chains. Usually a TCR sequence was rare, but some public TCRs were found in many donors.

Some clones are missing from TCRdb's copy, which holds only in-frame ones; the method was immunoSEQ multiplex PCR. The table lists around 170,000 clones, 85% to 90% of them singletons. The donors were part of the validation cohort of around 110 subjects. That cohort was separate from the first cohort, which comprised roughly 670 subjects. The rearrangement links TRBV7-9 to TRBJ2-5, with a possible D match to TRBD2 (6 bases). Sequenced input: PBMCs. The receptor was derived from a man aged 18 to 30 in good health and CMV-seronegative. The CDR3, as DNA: TGTGCCAGCCAAGAGGGAGGAGAGACCCAGTACTTC. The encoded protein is CASQEGGETQYF.